This T cell receptor (beta chain) derives from a study of PD-L1 blockade in urothelial cancer. Profiling relied on immunoSEQ multiplex PCR, and the TCRdb table lists in-frame clones only, not all of them. The data show tens of thousands of clones, with nearly 90% seen just once and 1.5% to 2% held by the top ten. As to time point: pretreatment peripheral blood. The CDR3 sequence is 17 residues long. From germline, CDR1 is MNHNS and CDR2 SASEGT. V was pared by 3 bases and J by 14 bases, with 19 bases of the junction left unmatched. This TCR was sampled from a man between 60 and 75 years old with urothelial cancer. V and J are TRBV6-1 and TRBJ1-4; 9 bases are a match to TRBD1. The material was PBMCs, obtained around atezolizumab (anti-PD-L1) treatment. The CDR3 sequence is CASSDEGRQGGGAGLFF. CDR3 coding DNA: TGTGCCAGCAGTGACGAAGGGAGACAGGGGGGGGGAGCGGGCCTGTTTTTT.